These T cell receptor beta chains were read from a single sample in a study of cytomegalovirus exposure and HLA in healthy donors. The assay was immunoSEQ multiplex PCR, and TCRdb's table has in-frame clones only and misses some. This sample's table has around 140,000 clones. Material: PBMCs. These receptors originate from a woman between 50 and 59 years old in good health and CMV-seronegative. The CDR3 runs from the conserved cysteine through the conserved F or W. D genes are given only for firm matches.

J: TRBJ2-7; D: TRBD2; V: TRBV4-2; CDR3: CASSQTIAGGPWQYF; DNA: TGTGCCAGCAGCCAAACGATAGCGGGAGGGCCTTGGCAGTACTTC
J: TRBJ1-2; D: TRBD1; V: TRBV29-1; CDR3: CSVQSGQGDYGYTF; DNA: TGCAGCGTACAGTCAGGACAGGGTGACTATGGCTACACCTTC
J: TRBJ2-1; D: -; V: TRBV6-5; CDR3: CASRPAGYNEQFF; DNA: TGTGCCAGCAGGCCGGCGGGGTACAATGAGCAGTTCTTC
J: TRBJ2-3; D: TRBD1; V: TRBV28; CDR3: CASSRRPSGTGFSTDTQYF; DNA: TGTGCCAGCAGCCGCAGACCCTCCGGGACAGGGTTTAGCACAGATACGCAGTATTTT
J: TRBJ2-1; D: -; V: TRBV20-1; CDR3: CSARRDEQFF; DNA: TGCAGTGCTAGGAGGGATGAGCAGTTCTTC
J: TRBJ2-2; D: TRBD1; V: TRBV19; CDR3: CASSIGQGTHTGELFF; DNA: TGTGCCAGTAGTATTGGACAGGGGACCCACACCGGGGAGCTGTTTTTT
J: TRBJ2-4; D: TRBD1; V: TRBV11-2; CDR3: CASSVSGGRINIQYF; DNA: TGTGCCAGCAGCGTATCAGGGGGCAGAATAAACATTCAGTACTTC
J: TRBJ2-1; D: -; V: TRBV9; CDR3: CASSGAGYNEQFF; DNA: TGTGCCAGCAGCGGAGCGGGCTACAATGAGCAGTTCTTC
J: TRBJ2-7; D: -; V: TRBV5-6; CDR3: CASSLAGVGRQYF; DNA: TGTGCCAGCAGCTTGGCCGGTGTCGGGAGGCAGTACTTC
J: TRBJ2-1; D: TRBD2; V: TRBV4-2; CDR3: CASSRTRTGGTIYNEQFF; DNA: TGTGCCAGCAGCCGGACCCGGACCGGAGGGACTATTTACAATGAGCAGTTCTTC
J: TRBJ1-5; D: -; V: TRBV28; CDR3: CASSFDRPNQPQHF; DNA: TGTGCCAGCAGTTTCGACAGACCAAATCAGCCCCAGCATTTT
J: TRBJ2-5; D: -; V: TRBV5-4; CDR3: CASSPGQYQETQYF; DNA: TGTGCCAGCAGTCCCGGACAGTATCAAGAGACCCAGTACTTC
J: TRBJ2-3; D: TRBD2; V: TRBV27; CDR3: CASRRLAGGSTDTQYF; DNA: TGTGCCAGCAGGAGACTAGCGGGAGGAAGCACAGATACGCAGTATTTT
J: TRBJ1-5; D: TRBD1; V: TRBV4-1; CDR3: CASSLDRAGQPQHF; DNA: TGCGCCAGCAGCCTCGACAGGGCGGGACAGCCCCAGCATTTT
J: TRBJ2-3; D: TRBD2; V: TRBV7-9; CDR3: CASSLEREGADTQYF; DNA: TGTGCCAGCAGCTTAGAACGGGAGGGCGCAGATACGCAGTATTTT
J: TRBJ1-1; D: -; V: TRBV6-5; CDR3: CASSFVKNTEAFF; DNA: TGTGCCAGCAGTTTTGTCAAGAACACTGAAGCTTTCTTT
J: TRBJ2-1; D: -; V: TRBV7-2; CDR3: CASSHSGNEQFF; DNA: TGTGCCAGCAGCCATTCGGGCAATGAGCAGTTCTTC
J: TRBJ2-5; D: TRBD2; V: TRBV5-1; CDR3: CASSLLGTSGQETQYF; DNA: TGCGCCAGCAGCCTATTGGGGACTAGCGGACAAGAGACCCAGTACTTC
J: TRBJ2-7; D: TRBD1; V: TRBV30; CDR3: CAWSVGTVVTF; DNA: TGTGCCTGGAGTGTAGGGACAGTGGTTACCTTC
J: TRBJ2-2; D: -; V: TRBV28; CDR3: CASSYPGSRGGELFF; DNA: TGTGCCAGCAGTTACCCCGGGAGTCGGGGCGGGGAGCTGTTTTTT
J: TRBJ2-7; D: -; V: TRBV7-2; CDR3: CASRFLAQGDLNEQYF; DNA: -
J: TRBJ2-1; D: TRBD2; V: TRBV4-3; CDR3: CASSQGEAGSDNEQFF; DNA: TGCGCCAGCAGCCAAGGAGAAGCGGGGTCCGACAATGAGCAGTTCTTC
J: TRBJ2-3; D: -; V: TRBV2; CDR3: CASSVLDTQYF; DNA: TGTGCCAGCAGTGTCTTGGATACGCAGTATTTT
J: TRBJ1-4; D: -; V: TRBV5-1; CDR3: CASSPTERGDEKLFF; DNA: TGCGCCAGCAGCCCGACGGAACGCGGTGATGAAAAACTGTTTTTT
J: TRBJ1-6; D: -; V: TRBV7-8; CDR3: CASSLVSGHLNSPLHF; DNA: TGTGCCAGCAGCTTAGTATCCGGACATCTTAATTCACCCCTCCACTTT
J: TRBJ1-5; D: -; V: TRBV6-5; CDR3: CASSRAGQGYQPQHF; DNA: -
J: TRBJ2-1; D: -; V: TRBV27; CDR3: CASSLARGVTYNEQFF; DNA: TGTGCCAGCAGTTTGGCAAGGGGCGTTACCTACAATGAGCAGTTCTTC
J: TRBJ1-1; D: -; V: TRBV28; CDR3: CASSLWAVEAFF; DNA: TGTGCCAGCAGTTTATGGGCAGTGGAAGCTTTCTTT
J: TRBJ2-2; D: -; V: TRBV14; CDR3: CASSPGLPGTGELFF; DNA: TGTGCCAGCAGCCCGGGACTGCCCGGCACCGGGGAGCTGTTTTTT
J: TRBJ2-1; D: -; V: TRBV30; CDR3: CAWKAGNNEQFF; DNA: TGTGCCTGGAAGGCGGGGAACAATGAGCAGTTCTTC
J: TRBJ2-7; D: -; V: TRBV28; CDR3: CASSPTLLEQYF; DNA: TGTGCCAGCAGTCCCACCCTACTCGAGCAGTACTTC
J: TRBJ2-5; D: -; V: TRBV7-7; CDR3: CASSSGNQETQYF; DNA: TGTGCTAGCAGTTCAGGGAACCAAGAGACCCAGTACTTC
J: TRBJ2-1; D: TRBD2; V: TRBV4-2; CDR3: CASSQGKGTSGNNEQFF; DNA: TGTGCCAGCAGCCAAGGAAAGGGGACTAGCGGGAACAATGAGCAGTTCTTC
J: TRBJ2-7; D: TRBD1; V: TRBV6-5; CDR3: CASSSPGTGGEQYF; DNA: TGTGCCAGCAGTTCCCCCGGGACAGGCGGGGAGCAGTACTTC
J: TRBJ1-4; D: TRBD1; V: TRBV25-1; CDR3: CASSEYGTGTGEKLFF; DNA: TGTGCCAGCAGTGAGTACGGGACAGGGACAGGTGAAAAACTGTTTTTT
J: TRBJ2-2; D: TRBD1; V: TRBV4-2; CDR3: CASSTPGQSPELFF; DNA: TGTGCCAGCAGCACTCCGGGACAGAGTCCCGAGCTGTTTTTT
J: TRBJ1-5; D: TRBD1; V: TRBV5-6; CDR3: CASSPGGVDQPQHF; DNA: TGTGCCAGCAGCCCAGGGGGCGTTGATCAGCCCCAGCATTTT
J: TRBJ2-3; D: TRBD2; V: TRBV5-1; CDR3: CASSFHQRGATDTQYF; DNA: TGCGCCAGCAGCTTTCATCAGCGGGGGGCCACAGATACGCAGTATTTT
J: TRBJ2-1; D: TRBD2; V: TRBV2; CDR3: CASSSRTSGGAEQFF; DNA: TGTGCCAGCAGCTCGAGGACTAGCGGGGGGGCAGAGCAGTTCTTC
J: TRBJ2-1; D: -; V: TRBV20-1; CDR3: CSARSDNEQFF; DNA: TGCAGTGCTAGGAGCGACAATGAGCAGTTCTTC
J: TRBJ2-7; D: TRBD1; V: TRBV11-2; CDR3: CASSSGQGAYEQYF; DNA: TGTGCCAGCAGCTCGGGACAGGGGGCATACGAGCAGTACTTC
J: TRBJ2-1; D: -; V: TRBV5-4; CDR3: CASSLAGESEQFF; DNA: TGTGCCAGCAGCTTGGCGGGAGAGAGTGAGCAGTTCTTC
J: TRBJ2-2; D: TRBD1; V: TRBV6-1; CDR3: CASTAGGWTGELFF; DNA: TGTGCCAGCACGGCAGGGGGATGGACCGGGGAGCTGTTTTTT
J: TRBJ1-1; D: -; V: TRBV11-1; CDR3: CASSLGSGGIEAFF; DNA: TGTGCCAGCAGCTTGGGGTCGGGGGGAATTGAAGCTTTCTTT
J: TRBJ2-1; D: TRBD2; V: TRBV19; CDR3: CATSLAGGNYEQFF; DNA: TGTGCCACCTCCCTGGCGGGAGGGAACTATGAGCAGTTCTTC
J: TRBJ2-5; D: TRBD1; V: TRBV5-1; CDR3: CASRVGDRDRKTQYF; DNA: TGCGCCAGCAGAGTGGGAGACAGGGATCGAAAGACCCAGTACTTC
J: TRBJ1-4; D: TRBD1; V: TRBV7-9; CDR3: CASSPSTGQGGDEKLFF; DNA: TGTGCCAGCAGCCCTTCGACCGGACAGGGAGGAGATGAAAAACTGTTTTTT
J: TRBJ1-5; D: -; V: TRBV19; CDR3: CASSIDGASGYQPQHF; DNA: TGTGCCAGTAGTATAGATGGGGCCTCCGGATATCAGCCCCAGCATTTT
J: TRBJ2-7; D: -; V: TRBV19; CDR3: CASGLGPANNEQYF; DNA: TGTGCCAGTGGGCTGGGGCCGGCTAATAACGAGCAGTACTTC
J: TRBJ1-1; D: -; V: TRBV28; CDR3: CASSTPFRTLNTEAFF; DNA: TGTGCCAGCAGTACCCCCTTCCGGACATTGAACACTGAAGCTTTCTTT